Shown below are 12 T cell receptor beta chains from a single sample sequenced in a study of molecular identifiers for immune sequencing clone quantification. One entry per CDR3 protein, called by TCRdb with MiXCR from the PCR reads. This table holds 60,000 to 70,000 distinct CDR3 sequences, roughly 18% found once. Specimen: naive CD8+ T cells from blood, with Jurkat cell RNA spiked in. Subset meaning: FACS-sorted CD8+CD4-CCR7+CD45RA+ naive T cells. The receptors here all came from a human donor in good health. Some libraries in this study had Jurkat cell RNA spiked in.

This clonotype was counted many times. This sequence joins TRBV20-1 and TRBJ2-7; D is ambiguous. Trimming cost V 3 bases and J 3 bases, with 12 bases left between them. Per the germline V gene, CDR1 is DFQATT and CDR2 is SNEGSKA (reference sequence). The CDR3 length is 13 residues. DNA for the CDR3: TGCAGTGCTAGGGGCGCAGGCCTCTACGAGCAGTACTTC. As protein: CSARGAGLYEQYF.

The CDR3 DNA sequence: TGTGCCAGCAGCTATCAGGGGGCAGGGACCCAGTACTTC. Translating it yields CASSYQGAGTQYF. The J gene is TRBJ2-5, the V gene TRBV7-9; 8 bases are shared with TRBD1. With V trimmed by 4 bases and J by 7 bases, 5 bases remained unmatched. Germline loops: CDR1 SEHNR, CDR2 FQNEAQ (reference sequence). The CDR3 length is 13 residues.

This clonotype came up many times. V is TRBV6-6 and J is TRBJ2-2, with 8 bases identical to TRBD1. The CDR3 is 16 amino acids. From germline, CDR1 is MNHNY and CDR2 SVGAGI (reference sequence). V trimming: 6 bases; J trimming: 3 bases; junction bases outside the gene matches: 9. The CDR3 sequence is CASRQTDRAYTGELFF. The CDR3, as DNA: TGTGCCAGCAGACAGACGGACAGGGCTTACACCGGGGAGCTGTTTTTT.

This clonotype was seen ten or more times. The V call is TRBV7-9, the J call TRBJ1-1, with unresolved D. CDR1 is SEHNR, CDR2 FQNEAQ, per germline (reference sequence). V was pared by 3 bases and J by 7 bases, with 9 bases between. This CDR3 is 12 amino acids long. This chain's CDR3 is CASSFNPDEAFF. The CDR3 coding sequence is TGTGCCAGCAGCTTCAATCCGGATGAAGCTTTCTTT.

This clonotype was counted many times. The rearrangement links TRBV19 to TRBJ2-1; D tentatively reads TRBD1 or TRBD2 (5 bases each). The germline CDR1 and CDR2 sequences are LNHDA and SQIVND (reference sequence). The CDR3 sequence is 17 residues long. Trimming stripped 0 bases from V and 2 bases from J, with 14 bases between. CDR3: CASSIELYSGPYNEQFF. The CDR3 bases are TGTGCCAGTAGTATAGAGCTTTATTCGGGGCCCTACAATGAGCAGTTCTTC.

This clonotype was recorded a few times. The gene calls are TRBV28 and TRBJ1-5; possible D gene TRBD1, 6 bases. Trimming shortened V by 4 bases and J by 7 bases, and 17 bases separated the two germline ends. This CDR3 is 15 amino acids long. Germline V lookup: CDR1 MDHEN, CDR2 SYDVKM. CDR3 sequence: CASSSPVGGRQPQHF. The DNA of the CDR3 is TGTGCCAGCAGTTCCCCCGTGGGGGGCAGACAGCCCCAGCATTTT.

This clonotype was found many times. Here the CDR3 reads CSAGRASNQPQHF. CDR3 coding DNA: TGCAGTGCTGGCAGGGCGAGCAATCAGCCCCAGCATTTT. The chain joins TRBV20-1 to TRBJ1-5, with D possibly matching TRBD1 (5 bases). Trimming cost V 5 bases and J 1 base, with 9 bases left between them. This CDR3 has 13 amino acids. Germline V lookup: CDR1 DFQATT, CDR2 SNEGSKA (reference sequence).

This clonotype was detected many times. The chain links TRBV11-2 to TRBJ2-1; D not certain. CDR1 and CDR2 (germline): SGHAT, FQNNGV. The V end lost 2 bases, the J end lost 11 bases, and 4 bases lay between the germline ends. This CDR3 has 10 residues. CDR3 coding DNA: TGTGCCAGCAGCTTATCTCAGCAGTTCTTC. It codes for CASSLSQQFF.

This clonotype showed up many times. V and J are TRBV20-1 and TRBJ2-7, with 10 positions matching TRBD1. Germline CDR1 and CDR2: DFQATT and SNEGSKA (reference sequence). This CDR3 region has 18 residues. V dropped 4 bases and J dropped 3; count of bases not matched to a gene: 18. CDR3 nucleotide sequence: TGCAGTGCTACCGAACGGGACAGGGGACGTCGGTTCCGCTACGAGCAGTACTTC. This gives the protein CSATERDRGRRFRYEQYF.

Concerning this clonotype itself: A clone one base away is much larger, so this may be a read error. Here the CDR3 DNA reads TGTGCCAGCAGTCAATCGGGGGGGGGCACTGAAGTTTTCTTT. Translation gives CASSQSGGGTEVFF. V usage is TRBV4-2 and J usage is TRBJ1-1; D possibly corresponds to TRBD1 (6 bases). The CDR3 sequence is 14 residues long. Germline-derived CDR1 and CDR2 are LGHNA and YNFKEQ.

The CDR3 coding sequence is TGCAGTGCTAGAGATGGTGGGCAGGCCCAAGAGACCCAGTACTTC. Encoded protein: CSARDGGQAQETQYF. This chain uses TRBV20-1 with TRBJ2-5, with D unresolved. Germline assignment: CDR1 DFQATT and CDR2 SNEGSKA (reference sequence). Trimming left V 0 bases short and J 1 base short, with 12 bases between. The CDR3 has 15 residues.

This clonotype was observed a few times. This rearrangement joins TRBV15 to TRBJ2-5; weak D call: TRBD2 (6 bases). CDR3 length: 15 amino acids. CDR1 and CDR2 (germline): LNHNV, YYDKDF (reference sequence). With 6 bases removed from V and 1 base from J, the gap between germline ends came to 15 bases. The CDR3 DNA reads TGTGCCACCAGAACAGAGAGTAGCGGCCAAGAGACCCAGTACTTC. Translation: CATRTESSGQETQYF.